The rows below give T cell receptor beta chains drawn from one sample of a study of blood T cell repertoires in COVID-19. The protocol was immunoSEQ multiplex PCR, while the TCRdb copy is restricted to in-frame clones and leaves out a portion. Of 160,000 or so clones in the sample, roughly 84% were seen once. The sample was PBMCs or T cells enriched from blood (not recorded which). The receptor source for this set is a human donor with acute COVID-19. The donor label of this sample is uncertain. Both conserved end residues are part of each CDR3. The order of the fields is D gene, clone size, J gene, V gene, CDR3 protein, CDR3 DNA. A D gene is named only where the DNA matches it firmly. Some rows have no size entry. The others give once, few or many, or a class for an expanded clone.

D: .
size: .
J: TRBJ1-1
V: TRBV7-3
CDR3: CASSPIPGQPATLNTEAFF
DNA: TGTGCCAGCAGCCCAATCCCTGGACAGCCAGCCACTCTGAACACTGAAGCTTTCTTT

D: TRBD2
size: .
J: TRBJ2-7
V: TRBV6-5
CDR3: CASSYGTRLYEQYF
DNA: TGTGCCAGCAGTTACGGGACTAGGCTCTACGAGCAGTACTTC

D: .
size: .
J: TRBJ1-1
V: TRBV19
CDR3: CASSIGQGWNTEAFF
DNA: TGTGCCAGTAGTATTGGGCAGGGATGGAACACTGAAGCTTTCTTT

D: TRBD1
size: .
J: TRBJ1-1
V: TRBV7-2
CDR3: CASSLSQGAWNTEAFF
DNA: TGTGCCAGCAGCTTAAGTCAGGGGGCGTGGAACACTGAAGCTTTCTTT

D: TRBD1
size: .
J: TRBJ1-5
V: TRBV6-2/TRBV6-3
CDR3: CASSYSGTGLSNQPQHF
DNA: TGTGCCAGCAGTTACTCCGGGACAGGGTTGAGCAATCAGCCCCAGCATTTT

D: TRBD1
size: .
J: TRBJ1-2
V: TRBV5-6
CDR3: CASRMGQKSGYTF
DNA: TGTGCCAGCAGGATGGGACAGAAGAGTGGCTACACCTTC

D: .
size: once
J: TRBJ2-4
V: TRBV7-9
CDR3: CASSPPGGQAVAKNIQYF
DNA: TGTGCCAGCAGCCCGCCGGGGGGCCAAGCGGTAGCCAAAAACATTCAGTACTTC

D: TRBD1
size: .
J: TRBJ1-2
V: TRBV18
CDR3: CASSPGRQGGKGGYTF
DNA: TGTGCCAGCTCACCAGGAAGACAGGGGGGTAAAGGAGGCTACACCTTC

D: .
size: .
J: TRBJ1-2
V: TRBV7-2
CDR3: CASSPGHSNYGYTF
DNA: TGTGCCAGCAGCCCAGGACATTCTAACTATGGCTACACCTTC

D: .
size: once
J: TRBJ2-7
V: TRBV27
CDR3: CASSPSLGGASYEQYF
DNA: TGTGCCAGCAGTCCCTCCCTGGGGGGGGCGTCCTACGAGCAGTACTTC

D: TRBD2
size: .
J: TRBJ2-3
V: TRBV2
CDR3: CASSASRLAGGNRTDTQYF
DNA: TGTGCCAGCAGTGCTTCGCGACTAGCGGGGGGAAATCGCACAGATACGCAGTATTTT

D: .
size: .
J: TRBJ2-2
V: TRBV5-1
CDR3: CASSGQTNTGELFF
DNA: TGCGCCAGCAGCGGGCAGACGAACACCGGGGAGCTGTTTTTT

D: .
size: .
J: TRBJ2-5
V: TRBV4-3
CDR3: CASSQDVLASQETQYF
DNA: TGCGCCAGCAGCCAAGATGTCCTAGCGAGTCAAGAGACCCAGTACTTC

D: .
size: .
J: TRBJ1-1
V: TRBV19
CDR3: CASQPTNRGTEAFF
DNA: TGTGCCAGTCAACCGACCAATCGAGGCACTGAAGCTTTCTTT

D: .
size: few
J: TRBJ1-5
V: TRBV4-1
CDR3: CASSQDQAPPQHF
DNA: TGCGCCAGCAGCCAAGACCAGGCGCCGCCCCAGCATTTT

D: TRBD2
size: .
J: TRBJ2-5
V: TRBV7-7
CDR3: CASSSLAGGQETQYF
DNA: TGTGCCAGCAGCTCACTAGCGGGGGGACAAGAGACCCAGTACTTC

D: TRBD1
size: .
J: TRBJ1-1
V: TRBV19
CDR3: CASSPRPGTVGNTEAFF
DNA: TGTGCCAGTAGTCCTCGTCCCGGGACAGTGGGGAACACTGAAGCTTTCTTT

D: .
size: .
J: TRBJ1-3
V: TRBV29-1
CDR3: CSAWESGNTIYF
DNA: TGCAGCGCCTGGGAGTCCGGAAACACCATATATTTT

D: TRBD1
size: .
J: TRBJ2-2
V: TRBV9
CDR3: CASSPHDRVNTGELFF
DNA: TGTGCCAGCAGCCCCCACGACAGGGTCAACACCGGGGAGCTGTTTTTT

D: TRBD1
size: .
J: TRBJ2-2
V: TRBV18
CDR3: CASSGTGTGVVGELFF
DNA: TGTGCCAGCTCCGGAACCGGGACAGGGGTTGTCGGGGAGCTGTTTTTT

D: TRBD1
size: .
J: TRBJ2-7
V: TRBV12-3/TRBV12-4
CDR3: CASSRTGYEQYF
DNA: TGTGCCAGCAGCCGGACAGGTTACGAGCAGTACTTC

D: TRBD2
size: .
J: TRBJ2-1
V: TRBV4-2
CDR3: CASSQDAGLAGEQFF
DNA: TGTGCCAGCAGCCAAGATGCTGGACTAGCAGGTGAGCAGTTCTTC

D: TRBD2
size: .
J: TRBJ2-1
V: TRBV14
CDR3: CASSQLAGGLHNEQFF
DNA: TGTGCCAGCAGCCAGCTAGCGGGGGGGCTTCACAATGAGCAGTTCTTC

D: .
size: .
J: TRBJ1-1
V: TRBV7-8
CDR3: CASSLATGSPEAFF
DNA: TGTGCCAGTAGCTTAGCGACAGGATCCCCTGAAGCTTTCTTT

D: TRBD1
size: .
J: TRBJ2-5
V: TRBV11-2
CDR3: CASSFRTGGGETQYF
DNA: TGTGCCAGCAGCTTCCGGACAGGGGGCGGGGAGACCCAGTACTTC

D: TRBD1
size: .
J: TRBJ1-5
V: TRBV5-5
CDR3: CASSQTGQGRQPQHF
DNA: TGTGCCAGCAGCCAAACCGGACAGGGGAGGCAGCCCCAGCATTTT